One sample yielded the 15 T cell receptor beta chains listed below, sequenced in a study of cytomegalovirus exposure and HLA in healthy donors. A multiplex PCR was run with 60 Vbeta primers and 13 Jbeta primers. Sequenced by immunoSEQ multiplex PCR; TCRdb stores in-frame clones only, minus some. The sample includes over 110,000 clones, around 78% of them seen just once. Sequences were obtained from PBMCs. All receptors derive from a woman between 18 and 29 years old in good health and CMV-seropositive.

The chain combines TRBV18 with TRBJ1-3; D perhaps matches TRBD1 (5 bases). Germline assignment: CDR1 KGHSH and CDR2 LQKENI. The CDR3 totals 14 residues. Trimming stripped 3 bases from V and 1 base from J, with 7 bases between. CDR3 residues: CASSPQGSGNTIYF. The DNA for the CDR3 is TGTGCCAGCTCACCGCAGGGTTCTGGAAACACCATATATTTT. Full variable domain (remainder filled in from reference TRBV18 and TRBJ1-3): NAGVMQNPRHLVRRRGQEARLRCSPMKGHSHVYWYRQLPEEGLKFMVYLQKENIIDESGMPKERFSAEFPKEGPSILRIQQVVRGDSAAYFCASSPQGSGNTIYFGEGSWLTVV.

The chain joins TRBV15 to TRBJ1-2; a weak D match, TRBD1 (6 bases). The CDR3 loop spans 16 amino acids. Germline CDR1 and CDR2: LNHNV and YYDKDF (reference sequence). With 8 bases removed from V and 7 bases from J, the gap between germline ends came to 26 bases. The chain's CDR3 is CATEDRNLKIVRGYTF. The CDR3, as DNA: TGTGCCACCGAGGACAGAAACCTTAAAATAGTCCGTGGCTACACCTTC. Together with reference TRBV15 and TRBJ1-2, the CDR3 gives the full variable domain: DAMVIQNPRYQVTQFGKPVTLSCSQTLNHNVMYWYQQKSSQAPKLLFHYYDKDFNNEADTPDNFQSRRPNTSFCFLDIRSPGLGDTAMYLCATEDRNLKIVRGYTFGSGTRLTVV.

This rearrangement joins TRBV7-6 to TRBJ2-5; 10 bases match TRBD1. The CDR3 is made up of 16 amino acids. Germline V gene data show CDR1 as SGHVS and CDR2 as FNYEAQ. V shed 4 bases and J 0 bases; nucleotides not matched to a gene: 5. The CDR3 is CASSSRDRGDQETQYF. DNA of the CDR3: TGTGCCAGCAGCTCTAGGGACAGGGGAGACCAAGAGACCCAGTACTTC.

This clone was counted a single time. The chain is built from TRBV2 and TRBJ2-5; D is possibly TRBD2 (6 bases). Germline V lookup: CDR1 SNHLY, CDR2 FYNNEI. V gave up 7 bases and J gave up 4 bases, with 13 bases separating them. The CDR3 length is 13 residues. In nucleotides, the CDR3 is TGTGCCAGCAACCTTAGCGGTGGAGAGACCCAGTACTTC. It encodes CASNLSGGETQYF.

This chain joins TRBV5-1 and TRBJ1-1, with 11 positions matching TRBD1. Germline V gene data show CDR1 as SGHRS and CDR2 as YFSETQ. J gave up 4 bases and V 4 bases, and 3 bases lay outside the gene matches. This CDR3 has 14 residues. This chain's CDR3 is CASSLGQGATEAFF. DNA of the CDR3: TGCGCCAGCAGCCTTGGACAGGGGGCCACTGAAGCTTTCTTT. The entire variable domain, with the rest obtained from reference TRBV5-1 and TRBJ1-1, is as follows: KAGVTQTPRYLIKTRGQQVTLSCSPISGHRSVSWYQQTPGQGLQFLFEYFSETQRNKGNFPGRFSGRQFSNSRSEMNVSTLELGDSALYLCASSLGQGATEAFFGQGTRLTVV.

This rearrangement joins TRBV19 to TRBJ2-7; TRBD1 matches 10 bases. The V gene's germline CDR1 is LNHDA and CDR2 SQIVND (reference sequence). The CDR3 runs 12 residues. The V and J ends lost 6 bases and 5 bases, in that order; junction bases with no gene match: 1. CDR3 sequence (DNA): TGTGCCAGTAGCGGGACAGGGGACGAGCAGTACTTC. Amino acid sequence: CASSGTGDEQYF.

V gene TRBV15 combines with J gene TRBJ2-5; D perhaps matches TRBD2 (5 bases). Germline V gives CDR1 LNHNV, CDR2 YYDKDF (reference sequence). V was trimmed by 3 bases and J by 1 base, leaving 12 bases between them. The length of the CDR3 is 15 residues. The CDR3 protein is CATSSPGRGQETQYF. In DNA, the CDR3 is TGTGCCACCAGCAGCCCCGGCCGGGGCCAAGAGACCCAGTACTTC.

This clone was recorded once. The V and J genes are TRBV7-9 and TRBJ2-5; 10 positions agree with TRBD1. Germline lookup yields CDR1 SEHNR and CDR2 FQNEAQ (reference sequence). This CDR3 region has 15 residues. J lost 1 base, V lost 5 bases, and 4 bases had no gene match. In DNA, the CDR3 is TGTGCCAGCAGCCCCGGGACAGGGGCCCAAGAGACCCAGTACTTC. Protein product: CASSPGTGAQETQYF.

This clone appeared once. The chain has TRBV28 and TRBJ2-2, with a tentative D call TRBD1 (6 bases). The ends were cut back, 4 bases at V and 5 bases at J, with 11 bases in the middle. CDR1 is MDHEN and CDR2 is SYDVKM in the germline V gene. CDR3 size: 14 residues. This CDR3 is CASSYNTGTGELFF. CDR3 nucleotide sequence: TGTGCCAGCAGTTACAATACAGGGACCGGGGAGCTGTTTTTT.

The CDR3 loop reads CASSRNGLAGADTQYF. CDR3 sequence (DNA): TGTGCCAGCAGCCGAAACGGACTAGCGGGGGCAGATACGCAGTATTTT. The chain carries TRBV2 and TRBJ2-3; 13 bases fit TRBD2. J lost 4 bases, V lost 6 bases, and 7 bases had no gene match. The CDR3 totals 16 residues. CDR1 is SNHLY, CDR2 FYNNEI, per germline.

J is TRBJ2-3 and V is TRBV6-1, with D possibly being TRBD1 (6 bases). This CDR3 has 15 residues. V lost 2 bases, J lost 8 bases, and 17 bases lay in between. Germline CDR1 is MNHNS and CDR2 is SASEGT. The CDR3 DNA sequence: TGTGCCAGCAGTGAAAGTGGTCAGGGGAAGAGTACGCAGTATTTT. Encoded protein: CASSESGQGKSTQYF.

The J gene is TRBJ2-2, the V gene TRBV6-6, with D unresolved. Trimming left V 0 bases short and J 7 bases short, with 3 bases between. Germline V gene lookup returns CDR1 MNHNY and CDR2 SVGAGI (reference sequence). This CDR3 has 12 residues. CDR3: CASSYSGGELFF. CDR3 DNA sequence: TGTGCCAGCAGTTACTCCGGCGGGGAGCTGTTTTTT.

The V call is TRBV6-5, the J call TRBJ2-7; weak D call: TRBD2 (6 bases). Germline assignment: CDR1 MNHEY and CDR2 SVGAGI. This CDR3 region has 11 residues. The V end was cut by 7 bases, the J end by 7 bases, with 11 bases between. CDR3: CASTQGGEQYF. CDR3 bases: TGTGCCAGCACCCAAGGAGGGGAGCAGTACTTC.

V is TRBV2 and J is TRBJ1-6, with D hard to call. V was shortened by 8 bases and J by 6 bases, with 17 bases between the two germline ends. The CDR3 loop spans 15 amino acids. The germline gives CDR1 SNHLY, CDR2 FYNNEI. In DNA form, the CDR3 reads TGTGCCAGCGAGTCGGAACAGTCACTTAATTCACCCCTCCACTTT. Its protein product is CASESEQSLNSPLHF.

This chain joins TRBV5-8 and TRBJ1-6; D unclear. The germline V and J ends were trimmed by 0 bases and 9 bases, with 25 bases remaining between them. Germline CDR1 and CDR2: SGHTS and YDEGEE. The CDR3 totals 19 residues. CDR3 region: CASSLGVPGLDSRGSPLHF. The CDR3 DNA reads TGTGCCAGCAGCTTGGGGGTCCCGGGCCTGGACTCCCGAGGTTCACCCCTCCACTTT.